This T cell receptor (beta chain) was sequenced during a study of T cells expressing NK-cell markers. The CDR3 covers 14 residues. Reanalyzing the 5' RACE reads, TCRdb keeps one entry per CDR3 protein, without DNA. The table for this sample gives around 140,000 distinct CDR3 sequences. The sequenced material came from blood T cells: a sorted CD56 or NKG2C T cell subset, CD4+ or CD8+ T cells, or bulk PBMC T cells (not recorded which). This chain connects TRBV23-1 to TRBJ2-5; TCRdb designates TRBD1, a call that cannot be tested without DNA. TRBV23-1 is known as an ORF, though its function is uncertain. The TCR comes from a man between 18 and 35 years old in good health. Here the CDR3 reads CASSQSTGGETQYF.